Each of the 3 T cell receptor beta chains below was sequenced from the same sample in a study of T cells in narcolepsy. The protocol was immunoSEQ multiplex PCR, while the TCRdb copy is restricted to in-frame clones and leaves out a portion. The data show some 30,000 clones, roughly 78% seen once. The material sequenced was CD45RA- memory CD4+ T cells from PBMCs. The receptors derive from a human donor with narcolepsy.

V gene TRBV28 combines with J gene TRBJ2-3; TRBD1 matches at 12 bases. Per the germline V gene, CDR1 is MDHEN and CDR2 is SYDVKM. The junction had 6 bases not matched to a gene; V was cut back by 6 bases and J by 5 bases. This CDR3 region has 15 residues. The CDR3 bases are TGTGCCAGCAGGGGACAGGGGGCGCTTGGAGATACGCAGTATTTT. Amino acids: CASRGQGALGDTQYF.

The rearrangement uses TRBV7-9 and TRBJ1-1; TRBD1 might be the D (5 bases). Germline lookup yields CDR1 SEHNR and CDR2 FQNEAQ (reference sequence). This CDR3 has 15 amino acids. The V and J ends lost 1 base and 1 base respectively, with 10 bases between them. In DNA, the CDR3 is TGTGCCAGCAGCTTAGGTCAGGGAGAGAACACTGAAGCTTTCTTT. Translated: CASSLGQGENTEAFF.

The chain combines TRBV7-9 with TRBJ1-1; tentative D call: TRBD1 (6 bases). V shed 5 bases and J shed 5 bases, with 18 bases lying between them. In germline, CDR1 is SEHNR, CDR2 FQNEAQ (reference sequence). This CDR3 is 15 amino acids long. The CDR3 sequence: CASSPGRGIRTEAFF. The CDR3 DNA sequence: TGTGCCAGCAGCCCCGGGAGGGGGATTAGGACTGAAGCTTTCTTT.